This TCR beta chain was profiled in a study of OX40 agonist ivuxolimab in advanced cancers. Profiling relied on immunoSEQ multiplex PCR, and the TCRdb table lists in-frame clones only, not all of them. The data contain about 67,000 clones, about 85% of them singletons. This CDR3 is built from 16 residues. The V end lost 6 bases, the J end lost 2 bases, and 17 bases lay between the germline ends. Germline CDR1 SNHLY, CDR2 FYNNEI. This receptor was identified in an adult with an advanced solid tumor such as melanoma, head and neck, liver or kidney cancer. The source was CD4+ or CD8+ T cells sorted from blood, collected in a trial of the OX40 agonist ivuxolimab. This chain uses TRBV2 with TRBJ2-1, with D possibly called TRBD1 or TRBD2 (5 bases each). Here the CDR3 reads CASSAESGTTYNEQFF. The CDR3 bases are TGTGCCAGCAGCGCAGAATCCGGGACCACCTACAATGAGCAGTTCTTC.